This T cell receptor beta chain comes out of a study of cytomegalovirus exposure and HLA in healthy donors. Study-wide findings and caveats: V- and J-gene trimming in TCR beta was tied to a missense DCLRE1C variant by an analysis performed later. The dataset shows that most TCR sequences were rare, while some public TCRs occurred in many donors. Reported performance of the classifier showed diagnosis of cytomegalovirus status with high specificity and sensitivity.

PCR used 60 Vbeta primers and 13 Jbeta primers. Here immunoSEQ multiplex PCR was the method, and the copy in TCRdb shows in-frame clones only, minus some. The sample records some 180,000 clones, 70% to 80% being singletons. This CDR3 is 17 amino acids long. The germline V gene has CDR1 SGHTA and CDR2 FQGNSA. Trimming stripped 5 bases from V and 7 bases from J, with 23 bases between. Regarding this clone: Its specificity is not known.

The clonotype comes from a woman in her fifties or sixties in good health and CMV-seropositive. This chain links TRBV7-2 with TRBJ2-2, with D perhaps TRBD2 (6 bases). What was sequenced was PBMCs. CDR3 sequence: CASSVVAGGLSGGELFF. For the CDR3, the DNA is TGTGCCAGCAGCGTCGTGGCCGGGGGACTCAGCGGCGGGGAGCTGTTTTTT. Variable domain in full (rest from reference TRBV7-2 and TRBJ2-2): GAGVSQSPSNKVTEKGKDVELRCDPISGHTALYWYRQSLGQGLEFLIYFQGNSAPDKSGLPSDRFSAERTGGSVSTLTIQRTQQEDSAVYLCASSVVAGGLSGGELFFGEGSRLTVL.